This TCR beta chain derives from a study of CD8 T cells in ankylosing spondylitis. The V and J ends lost 0 bases and 7 bases respectively, with 9 bases between them. The CDR3 contains 13 residues. Germline CDR1 is LGHDT and CDR2 is YNNKEL (reference sequence). TCRdb reanalysed the 5' RACE reads using MiXCR and keeps one entry per CDR3 protein. The repertoire holds about 340,000 distinct CDR3 sequences, with approximately 14% as singletons. This clonotype has a count of ten or more. The chain links TRBV3-1 to TRBJ1-2; D gene uncertain. The sample was blood, either unsorted or a sorted T cell fraction (not recorded which). The sequence came from a male donor with ankylosing spondylitis or in good health (not recorded which). In DNA, the CDR3 is TGTGCCAGCAGCCAAGAAGGCCTTCGTGGCTACACCTTC. This sequence encodes CASSQEGLRGYTF.